This T cell receptor (beta chain) was sequenced for a study of regulatory T cells in long-lasting Graves disease. In building TCR beta libraries, iRepertoire HTBI primers were used together with Arm-PCR of CDR3 regions. In TCRdb, the multiplex PCR reads were re-called with MiXCR into one record per CDR3 protein. The repertoire holds about 460,000 distinct CDR3 sequences, with 14% as singletons. Broader study findings: Persistent Graves' patients showed reduced TCR diversity versus newly diagnosed patients.

Time point of the sample: newly diagnosed GD, antithyroid drugs for less than 3 months. Making the TCR library involved RNA that had been extracted from PBMCs. The CDR3 totals 16 residues. With V trimmed by 3 bases and J by 5 bases, 6 bases remained unmatched. CDR1 is SGHAT, CDR2 FQNNGV, per germline. This clonotype was counted at least ten times. The antigen is undetermined. These data were likewise used in another study, on T cells in Graves' hyperthyroidism and ophthalmopathy.

The sequences come from peripheral blood mononuclear cells (PBMCs), collected at new diagnosis, from a patient treated with antithyroid drugs. The source of this sequence is a woman in her forties or fifties with Graves disease. The chain joins TRBV11-2 to TRBJ2-5, with TRBD2 matching over 13 bases. The CDR3 reads CASSFGLAGEMETQYF. DNA for the CDR3: TGTGCCAGCAGCTTCGGACTAGCGGGAGAAATGGAGACCCAGTACTTC.